This T cell receptor (beta chain) was sequenced in a study of T cell repertoires and HLA-DP antigens. A note on this clone: Its specificity is not known.

V was cut by 6 bases and J by 9 bases, with 15 bases left in between. The CDR3 is made up of 13 amino acids. The germline gives CDR1 MNHEY, CDR2 SVGAGI. Each pre-culture CD4+ sample aimed for over 150,000 T cell genomes at deep resolution. The table came from immunoSEQ multiplex PCR; TCRdb's copy has only in-frame clones and leaves some out. The table has some 110,000 clones, nearly 95% seen once. Sequenced sample: CD4+ T cells from PBMCs. The rearrangement links TRBV6-5 to TRBJ2-4, with a tentative D call TRBD2 (7 bases). This TCR came from a woman aged 18 to 35 in good health and CMV-seronegative. CDR3: CASSDNRGAIQYF. For the CDR3, the DNA is TGTGCCAGCAGCGACAACCGGGGGGCCATTCAGTACTTC.